A single count supports the clone carrying this T cell receptor beta chain. Clones were read by immunoSEQ multiplex PCR, and TCRdb kept only the in-frame ones, dropping some. This sample has roughly 150,000 clones; around 85% occur once, and the top ten carry 9.5% to 11%. The entry originates in a study of blood T cell repertoires in COVID-19. The CDR3 has 18 residues. CDR1 SQVTM and CDR2 ANQGSEA come from the germline V gene. The J segment lost 6 bases and the V segment lost 0 bases, leaving 17 bases of the junction unmatched. The material sequenced was peripheral blood. This chain connects TRBV29-1 to TRBJ1-1; the match to TRBD1 covers 9 bases. This TCR derives from a man in his fifties or sixties with active or convalescent COVID-19. CDR3 DNA: TGCAGCGTTGAAGATCGGGACAGGGAGAGAGGGGGCCTACCTGAAGCTTTCTTT. This translates into CSVEDRDRERGGLPEAFF.